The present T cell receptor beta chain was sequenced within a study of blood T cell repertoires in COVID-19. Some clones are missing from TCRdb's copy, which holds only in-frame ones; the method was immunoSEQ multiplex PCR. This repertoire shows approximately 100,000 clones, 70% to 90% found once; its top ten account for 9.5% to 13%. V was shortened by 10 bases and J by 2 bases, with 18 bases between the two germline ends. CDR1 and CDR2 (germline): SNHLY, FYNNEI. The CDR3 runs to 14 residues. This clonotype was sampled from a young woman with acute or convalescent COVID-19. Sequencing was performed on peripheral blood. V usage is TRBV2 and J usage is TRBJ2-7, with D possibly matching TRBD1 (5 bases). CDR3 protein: CAIDRQGSPYEQYF. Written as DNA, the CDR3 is TGTGCCATCGACCGGCAGGGAAGTCCCTACGAGCAGTACTTC.